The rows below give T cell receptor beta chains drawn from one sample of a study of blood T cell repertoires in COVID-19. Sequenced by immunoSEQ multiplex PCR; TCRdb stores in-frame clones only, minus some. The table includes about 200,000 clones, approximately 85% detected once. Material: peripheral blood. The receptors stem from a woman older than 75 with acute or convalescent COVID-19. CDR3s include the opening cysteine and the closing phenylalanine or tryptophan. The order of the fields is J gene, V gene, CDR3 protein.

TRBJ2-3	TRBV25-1	CASSDITDTQYF
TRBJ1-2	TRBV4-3	CASSQGGAGGRGYTF
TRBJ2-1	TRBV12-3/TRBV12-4	CASWISGNEQFF
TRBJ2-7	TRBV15	CATSRGTGAGVYEQYF
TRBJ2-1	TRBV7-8	CASSLARLAGEAHEQFF
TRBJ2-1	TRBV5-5	CASSLLGSGTYNEQFF
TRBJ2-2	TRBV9	CASSPNPTGELFF
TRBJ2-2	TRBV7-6	CASSLRQGNTGELFF
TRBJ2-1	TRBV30	CAWSRTGNEQFF
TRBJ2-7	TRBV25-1	CASSEYGLSSGKIGEQYF
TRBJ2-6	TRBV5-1	CASQLDGDLSGANVLTF
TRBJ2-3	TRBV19	CASSFRTGVRDTQYF
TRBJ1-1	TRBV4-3	CASSQWYEGAPGKAFF
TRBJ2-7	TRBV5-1	CASSPVGTSGSYEQYF
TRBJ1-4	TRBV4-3	CASSQIPGQGSGKLFF
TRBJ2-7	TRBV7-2	CATLPQRAGEQYF